These T cell receptor beta chains were read from a single sample in a study of T cells in Graves' hyperthyroidism and ophthalmopathy. In TCRdb, the multiplex PCR reads were re-called with MiXCR into one record per CDR3 protein. The data contain a few hundred thousand distinct CDR3 sequences, around 15% of them singletons. Material: blood. Receptors were obtained from a woman under 40 with Graves' ophthalmopathy. The CDR3 runs from the conserved cysteine through the conserved F or W. A D gene is named only where the DNA matches it firmly. Some rows have no size entry. The others give once, few or many, or a class for an expanded clone.

>TRBV20-1|many|TRBJ2-3|.
CSARDLLLLPPDTQYF
TGCAGTGCTAGAGATCTCTTACTTCTACCGCCAGATACGCAGTATTTT
>TRBV4-1|few|TRBJ1-2|.
CASSQVVQGRFNYGYTF
TGCGCCAGCAGCCAAGTCGTCCAGGGCCGATTCAACTATGGCTACACCTTC
>TRBV10-3|once|TRBJ2-7|.
CASSLRRPSFEETYEQYF
TGTGCCAGCAGCCTCAGGAGGCCCTCCTTCGAGGAGACATACGAGCAGTACTTC
>TRBV28|many|TRBJ1-4|TRBD1
CASSRDRGTEKLFF
TGTGCCAGCAGCCGGGACAGGGGTACTGAAAAACTGTTTTTT
>TRBV20-1|.|TRBJ2-7|TRBD1
CSATHRDRVYEQYF
TGCAGTGCTACTCATCGCGACAGGGTATACGAGCAGTACTTC
>TRBV9|.|TRBJ1-3|.
CASSAYSDPSGNTIYF
TGTGCCAGCAGCGCTTACTCCGATCCCTCTGGAAACACCATATATTTT
>TRBV24-1|many|TRBJ1-6|TRBD1
CATSDRRDSNSPLHF
TGTGCCACCAGTGACCGCCGGGACAGCAATTCACCCCTCCACTTT
>TRBV12-3/TRBV12-4|.|TRBJ2-7|.
CASSLSEGTREQYF
TGTGCCAGCAGTTTATCGGAGGGGACGAGGGAGCAGTACTTC
>TRBV5-5|.|TRBJ1-1|.
CASSLEGALMNTEAFF
TGTGCCAGCAGCTTGGAAGGGGCGCTAATGAACACTGAAGCTTTCTTT
>TRBV11-2|many|TRBJ2-4|TRBD1
CASSLPTGGGGIYIQYF
TGTGCCAGCAGCTTACCTACAGGGGGCGGCGGGATATACATTCAGTACTTC
>TRBV11-2|.|TRBJ2-7|TRBD1
CASASGQGAQYF
TGTGCCAGCGCCTCCGGACAGGGGGCGCAGTACTTC
>TRBV2|many|TRBJ1-3|.
CASDRGGTGNTIYF
TGTGCCAGCGACCGGGGGGGAACTGGAAACACCATATATTTT
>TRBV15|.|TRBJ1-4|.
CATSNVLEKLFF
TGTGCCACCAGCAACGTCCTCGAAAAACTGTTTTTT
>TRBV6-1|few|TRBJ1-2|.
CASSYSVFTVNYGYTF
TGTGCCAGCAGTTATTCCGTTTTTACTGTCAACTATGGCTACACCTTC
>TRBV5-1|many|TRBJ1-1|.
CASSLDWQNTEAFF
TGCGCCAGCAGCTTGGATTGGCAGAACACTGAAGCTTTCTTT
>TRBV6-1|.|TRBJ1-6|.
CASRIGPSYNSPLHF
TGTGCCAGCAGAATAGGACCGTCCTATAATTCACCCCTCCACTTT